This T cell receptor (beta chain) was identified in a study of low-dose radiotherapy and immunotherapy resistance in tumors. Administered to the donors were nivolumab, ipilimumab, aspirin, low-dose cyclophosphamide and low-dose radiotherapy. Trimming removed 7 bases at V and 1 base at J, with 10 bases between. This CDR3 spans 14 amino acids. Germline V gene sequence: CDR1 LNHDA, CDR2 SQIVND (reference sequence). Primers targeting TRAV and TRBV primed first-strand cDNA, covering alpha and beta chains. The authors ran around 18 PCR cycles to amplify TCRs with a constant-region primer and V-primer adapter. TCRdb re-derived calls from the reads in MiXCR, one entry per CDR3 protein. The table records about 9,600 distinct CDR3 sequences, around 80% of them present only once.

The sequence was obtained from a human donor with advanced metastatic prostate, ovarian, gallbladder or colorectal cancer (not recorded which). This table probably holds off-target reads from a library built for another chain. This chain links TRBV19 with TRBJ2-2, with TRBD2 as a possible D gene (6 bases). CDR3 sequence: CASTGAGNTGELFF. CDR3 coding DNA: TGTGCCAGTACTGGAGCGGGGAACACCGGGGAGCTGTTTTTT.